The present T cell receptor beta chain was sequenced within a study of blood T cell repertoires in COVID-19. Methods used by the authors: Reference gene primer amplification in the assay estimated nucleated cell counts. Some clones are missing from TCRdb's copy, which holds only in-frame ones; the method was immunoSEQ multiplex PCR. V and J calls and clone size are those listed in that table; D and trimming were worked out from the DNA. The sample yields some 190,000 clones, 81% seen once. Germline assignment: CDR1 SGHVS and CDR2 FQNEAQ. The V gene lost 2 bases and the J gene lost 8 bases, with 10 bases spanning the gap. CDR3 length equals 14 residues. This clone was found once.

The clonotype was recovered from a woman aged 40 to 50 with COVID-19, enrolled during active disease. The V gene is TRBV7-8, the J gene TRBJ1-6, with D possibly TRBD1 on 5 matching bases. What was sequenced was peripheral blood. The CDR3 protein is CASSLPQGYSPLHF. The DNA of the CDR3 is TGTGCCAGCAGCTTACCCCAGGGTTATTCACCCCTCCACTTT.